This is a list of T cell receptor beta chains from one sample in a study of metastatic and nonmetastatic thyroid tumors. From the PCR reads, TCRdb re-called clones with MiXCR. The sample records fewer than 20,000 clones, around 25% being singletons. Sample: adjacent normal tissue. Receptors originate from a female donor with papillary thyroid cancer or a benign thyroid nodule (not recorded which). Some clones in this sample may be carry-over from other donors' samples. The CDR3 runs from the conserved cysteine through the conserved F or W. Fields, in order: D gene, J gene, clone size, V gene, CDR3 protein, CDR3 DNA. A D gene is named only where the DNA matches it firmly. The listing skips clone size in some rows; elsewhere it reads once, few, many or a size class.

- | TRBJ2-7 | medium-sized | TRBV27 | CASSFGGVPYEQYF | TGTGCCAGCAGTTTTGGAGGGGTTCCCTACGAGCAGTACTTC
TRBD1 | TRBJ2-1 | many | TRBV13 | CASSSGQGVGEQFF | TGTGCCAGCAGCTCCGGACAGGGGGTCGGGGAGCAGTTCTTC
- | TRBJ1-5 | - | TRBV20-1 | CSAIAQTSGGPQHF | TGCAGTGCTATAGCCCAGACATCTGGAGGGCCCCAGCATTTT
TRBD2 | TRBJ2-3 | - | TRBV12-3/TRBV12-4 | CASSPTSGRARTDTQYF | TGTGCCAGCAGTCCCACTAGCGGGAGGGCCCGCACAGATACGCAGTATTTT
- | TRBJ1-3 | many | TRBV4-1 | CASSQDSFSGNTIYF | TGCGCCAGCAGCCAAGACAGTTTCTCTGGAAACACCATATATTTT
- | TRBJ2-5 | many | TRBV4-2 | CASSQDLTNSGTQYF | TGTGCCAGCAGCCAAGATTTGACTAACTCTGGGACCCAGTACTTC
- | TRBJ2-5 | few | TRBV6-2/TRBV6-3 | CVSSYWSAKETQYF | TGTGTCAGCAGTTACTGGTCAGCTAAAGAGACCCAGTACTTC
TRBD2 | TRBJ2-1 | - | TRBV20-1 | CSARDKIAGVYNEQFF | TGCAGTGCTAGAGATAAAATAGCGGGAGTATACAATGAGCAGTTCTTC
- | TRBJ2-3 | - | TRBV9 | CASSSALAKTSTDTQYF | TGTGCCAGCAGCTCCGCGCTAGCTAAAACTAGCACAGATACGCAGTATTTT
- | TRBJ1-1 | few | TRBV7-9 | CASSLGGNGAFF | TGTGCCAGCAGCTTAGGAGGTAACGGAGCTTTCTTT
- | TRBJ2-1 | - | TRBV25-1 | CASSRSPLYNEQFF | TGTGCCAGCAGCCGATCCCCCCTATACAATGAGCAGTTCTTC
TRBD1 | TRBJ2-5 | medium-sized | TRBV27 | CASRLRGQAGETQYF | TGTGCCAGCAGACTAAGGGGGCAGGCGGGAGAGACCCAGTACTTC
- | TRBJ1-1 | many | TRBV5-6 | CASSPGGITEAFF | TGTGCCAGCAGCCCCGGCGGGATTACTGAAGCTTTCTTT
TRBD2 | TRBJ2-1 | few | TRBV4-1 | CASSQPRRGRNEQFF | TGCGCCAGCAGCCAACCAAGGCGGGGGAGAAATGAGCAGTTCTTC
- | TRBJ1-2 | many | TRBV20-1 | CSARVDSLYGYTF | TGCAGTGCTAGAGTGGACAGCCTCTATGGCTACACCTTC
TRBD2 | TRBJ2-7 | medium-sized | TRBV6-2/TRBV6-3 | CASKVAGGREQYF | TGTGCCAGCAAGGTCGCGGGAGGTCGGGAGCAGTACTTC
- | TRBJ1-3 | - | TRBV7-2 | CASSLAGNSGNTIYF | TGTGCCAGCAGCTTAGCGGGTAATTCTGGAAACACCATATATTTT
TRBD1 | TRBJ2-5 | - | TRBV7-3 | CASSLQGAWIGETQYF | TGTGCCAGCAGCTTACAGGGGGCATGGATCGGAGAGACCCAGTACTTC
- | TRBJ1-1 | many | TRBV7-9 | CASSEMGGVYTEAFF | TGTGCCAGCAGTGAGATGGGGGGCGTCTACACTGAAGCTTTCTTT
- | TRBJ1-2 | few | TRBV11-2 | CASSQYRTANYGYTF | TGTGCCAGCAGCCAGTATCGGACAGCTAACTATGGCTACACCTTC
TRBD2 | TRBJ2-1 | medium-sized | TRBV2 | CASSELAGDNEQFF | TGTGCCAGCAGTGAACTAGCGGGCGACAATGAGCAGTTCTTC
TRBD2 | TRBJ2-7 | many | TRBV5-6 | CASRLAGVREQYF | TGTGCCAGCCGACTAGCGGGAGTGAGAGAGCAGTACTTC
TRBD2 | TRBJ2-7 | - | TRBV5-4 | CASSNPGEGNHEQYF | TGTGCCAGCAGCAACCCTGGGGAGGGAAACCACGAGCAGTACTTC
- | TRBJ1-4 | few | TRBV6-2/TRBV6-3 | CATAKEAATNEKLFF | TGTGCCACCGCCAAAGAAGCTGCAACTAATGAAAAACTGTTTTTT
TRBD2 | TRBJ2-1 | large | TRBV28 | CASSLFSSGLAGTEQFF | TGTGCCAGCAGTTTATTCTCCTCTGGACTAGCGGGAACAGAGCAGTTCTTC
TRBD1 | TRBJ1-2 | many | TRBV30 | CAWSQTGTGVGGYTF | TGTGCCTGGAGCCAAACGGGGACAGGGGTAGGAGGCTACACCTTC
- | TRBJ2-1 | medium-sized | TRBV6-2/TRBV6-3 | CASNVRNYNEQFF | TGTGCCAGCAATGTTCGAAACTACAATGAGCAGTTCTTC
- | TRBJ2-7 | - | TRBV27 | CASFSSSYEQYF | TGTGCCAGCTTCTCCTCCTCCTACGAGCAGTACTTC